Each of the 5 T cell receptor beta chains below was sequenced from the same sample in a study of blood T cell repertoires in COVID-19. Clones were sequenced by immunoSEQ multiplex PCR, and TCRdb holds only the in-frame ones, with some missing. The sample carries around 200,000 clones, approximately 82% recorded once. The specimen was peripheral blood. These receptors were taken from a man over 45 with active or convalescent COVID-19.

The gene calls are TRBV6-5 and TRBJ2-3; 12 nucleotides match TRBD1. The CDR3 extends over 14 amino acids. Germline V lookup: CDR1 MNHEY, CDR2 SVGAGI. The J segment lost 5 bases and the V segment lost 8 bases, leaving 5 bases of the junction unmatched. CDR3 sequence: CASRDRGRLDTQYF. The DNA of the CDR3 is TGTGCCAGCCGGGACAGGGGGCGACTAGATACGCAGTATTTT.

This rearrangement joins TRBV2 to TRBJ1-5; 7 bases line up with TRBD1. The CDR3 totals 15 residues. Germline V gene lookup returns CDR1 SNHLY and CDR2 FYNNEI. The J segment lost 4 bases and the V segment lost 6 bases, leaving 9 bases of the junction unmatched. As DNA, the CDR3 is TGTGCCAGCAGAGCAGACAGGGTCGGAAATCAGCCCCAGCATTTT. This translates into CASRADRVGNQPQHF. Drawing the rest from reference TRBV2 and TRBJ1-5, the complete variable domain is EPEVTQTPSHQVTQMGQEVILRCVPISNHLYFYWYRQILGQKVEFLVSFYNNEISEKSEIFDDQFSVERPDGSNFTLKIRSTKLEDSAMYFCASRADRVGNQPQHFGDGTRLSIL.

The chain links TRBV6-6 to TRBJ2-2, with 11 bases fitting TRBD2. The CDR3 has 16 amino acids. J gave up 2 bases and V 7 bases, and 6 bases lay outside the gene matches. Germline values: CDR1 MNHNY, CDR2 SVGAGI (reference sequence). DNA for the CDR3: TGTGCCAGCAACTCGGGACTAGCGGTCAACACCGGGGAGCTGTTTTTT. Amino acids: CASNSGLAVNTGELFF.

As regards this clone: At the DNA level, this CDR3 is encoded by other sequences in the same sample as well. The genes are TRBV21-1 and TRBJ2-1; the D call in the table, TRBD2, was not verified against the DNA. TRBV21-1 is termed a pseudogene. This CDR3 contains 13 residues. Here the CDR3 reads CASGALQPMEQFF. The CDR3 bases are TGTGCCAGCGGAGCTCTACAACCGATGGAGCAGTTCTTC.

The V gene is TRBV19, the J gene TRBJ1-2, with D perhaps matching TRBD1 (5 bases). Germline V CDR1 and CDR2: LNHDA, SQIVND (reference sequence). The CDR3 extends over 13 amino acids. V shed 3 bases and J shed 2 bases, with 7 bases lying between them. The CDR3 sequence: CASSMEGNYGYTF. CDR3 DNA: TGTGCCAGTAGTATGGAGGGGAACTATGGCTACACCTTC.